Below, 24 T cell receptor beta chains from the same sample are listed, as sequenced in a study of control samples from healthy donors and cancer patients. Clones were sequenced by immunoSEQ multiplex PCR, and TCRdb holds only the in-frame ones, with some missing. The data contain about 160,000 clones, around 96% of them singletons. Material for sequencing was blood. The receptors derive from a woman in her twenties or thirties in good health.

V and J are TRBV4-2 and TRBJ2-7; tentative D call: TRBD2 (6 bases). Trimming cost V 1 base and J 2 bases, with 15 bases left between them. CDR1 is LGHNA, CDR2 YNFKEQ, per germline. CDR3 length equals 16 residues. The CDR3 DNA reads TGTGCCAGCAGCCAAGTAGGAGGAGGGGAAACCTACGAGCAGTACTTC. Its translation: CASSQVGGGETYEQYF.

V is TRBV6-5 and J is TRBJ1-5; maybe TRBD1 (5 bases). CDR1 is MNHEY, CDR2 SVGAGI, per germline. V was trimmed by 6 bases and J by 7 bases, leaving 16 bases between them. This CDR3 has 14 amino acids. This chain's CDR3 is CASSQGAGSQPQHF. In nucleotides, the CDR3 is TGTGCCAGCAGCCAAGGGGCAGGTAGCCAGCCCCAGCATTTT.

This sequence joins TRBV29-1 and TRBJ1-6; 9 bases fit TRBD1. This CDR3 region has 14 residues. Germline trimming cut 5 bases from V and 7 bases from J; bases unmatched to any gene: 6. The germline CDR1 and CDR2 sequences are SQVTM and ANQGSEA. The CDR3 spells CSVTTGGWNSPLHF. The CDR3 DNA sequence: TGCAGCGTTACCACAGGGGGCTGGAATTCACCCCTCCACTTT.

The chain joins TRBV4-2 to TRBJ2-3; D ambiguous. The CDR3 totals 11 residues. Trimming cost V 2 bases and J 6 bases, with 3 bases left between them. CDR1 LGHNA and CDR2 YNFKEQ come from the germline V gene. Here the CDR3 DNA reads TGTGCCAGCAGCCAATACGATACGCAGTATTTT. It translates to CASSQYDTQYF.

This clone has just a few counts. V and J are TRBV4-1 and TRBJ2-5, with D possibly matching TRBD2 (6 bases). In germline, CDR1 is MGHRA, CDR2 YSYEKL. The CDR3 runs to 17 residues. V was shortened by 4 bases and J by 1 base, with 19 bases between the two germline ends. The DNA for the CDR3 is TGCGCCAGCAGCCTAGACGGAGGCGGGACGACCCAAGAGACCCAGTACTTC. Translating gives CASSLDGGGTTQETQYF.

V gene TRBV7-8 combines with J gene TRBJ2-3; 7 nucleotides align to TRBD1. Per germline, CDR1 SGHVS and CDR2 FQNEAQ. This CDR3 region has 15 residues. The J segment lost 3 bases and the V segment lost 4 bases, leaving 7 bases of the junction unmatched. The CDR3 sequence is CASSYDRAWTDTQYF. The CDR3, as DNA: TGTGCCAGCAGCTACGACAGGGCGTGGACAGATACGCAGTATTTT.

CDR3 nucleotide sequence: TGTGCCAGCAGCGGATTGGGACAGGGGCTGGGTGAGCAGTTCTTC. Translated: CASSGLGQGLGEQFF. This chain links TRBV6-2 or TRBV6-3 with TRBJ2-1; 10 bases are a match to TRBD1. After removal of 6 bases from V and 9 bases from J, the junction contained 11 bases not matched to a gene. The CDR3 runs 15 residues. Germline V gene data show CDR1 as MNHEY and CDR2 as SVGEGT.

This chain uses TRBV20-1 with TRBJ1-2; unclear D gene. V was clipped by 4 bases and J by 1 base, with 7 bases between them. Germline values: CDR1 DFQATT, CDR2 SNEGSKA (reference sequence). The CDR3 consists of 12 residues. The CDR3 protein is CSATDFNYGYTF. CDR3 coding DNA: TGCAGTGCTACTGATTTTAACTATGGCTACACCTTC.

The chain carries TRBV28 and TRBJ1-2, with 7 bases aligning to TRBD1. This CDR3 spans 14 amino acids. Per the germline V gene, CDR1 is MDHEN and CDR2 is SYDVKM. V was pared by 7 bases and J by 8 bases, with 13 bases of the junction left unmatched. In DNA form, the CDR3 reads TGTGCCAGCAATGTGCCGGGACAGAGGCGAGGCTACACCTTC. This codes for CASNVPGQRRGYTF.

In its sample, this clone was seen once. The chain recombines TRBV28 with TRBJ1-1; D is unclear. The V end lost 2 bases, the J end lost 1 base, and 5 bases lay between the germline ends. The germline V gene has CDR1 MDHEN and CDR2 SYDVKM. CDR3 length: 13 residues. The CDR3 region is CASSLMENTEAFF. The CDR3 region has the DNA TGTGCCAGCAGTTTAATGGAGAACACTGAAGCTTTCTTT.

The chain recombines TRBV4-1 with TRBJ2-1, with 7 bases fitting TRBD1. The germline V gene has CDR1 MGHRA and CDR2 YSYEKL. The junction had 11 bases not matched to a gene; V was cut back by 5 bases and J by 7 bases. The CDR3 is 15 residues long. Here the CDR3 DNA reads TGCGCCAGCAGCAGCCGACAGGGCTATAGGAATGAGCAGTTCTTC. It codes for CASSSRQGYRNEQFF.

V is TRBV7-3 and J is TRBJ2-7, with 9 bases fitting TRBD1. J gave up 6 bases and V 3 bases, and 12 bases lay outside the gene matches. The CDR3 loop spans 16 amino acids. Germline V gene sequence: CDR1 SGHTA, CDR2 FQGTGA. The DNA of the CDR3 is TGTGCCAGCAGCTTGGGGGCTTCCGGGACAGGGTCCGAGCAGTACTTC. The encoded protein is CASSLGASGTGSEQYF.

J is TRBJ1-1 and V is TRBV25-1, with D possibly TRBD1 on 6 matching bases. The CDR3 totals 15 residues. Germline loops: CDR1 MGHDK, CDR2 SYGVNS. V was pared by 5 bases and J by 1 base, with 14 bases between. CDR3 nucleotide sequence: TGTGCCAGCAGTCCACTCGGGACACCGAACACTGAAGCTTTCTTT. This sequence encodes CASSPLGTPNTEAFF.

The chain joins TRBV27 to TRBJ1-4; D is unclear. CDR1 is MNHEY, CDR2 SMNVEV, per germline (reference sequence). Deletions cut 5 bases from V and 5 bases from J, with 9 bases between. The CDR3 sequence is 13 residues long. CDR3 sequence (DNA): TGTGCCAGCAGTAAAAGACTCAATGAAAAACTGTTTTTT. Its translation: CASSKRLNEKLFF.

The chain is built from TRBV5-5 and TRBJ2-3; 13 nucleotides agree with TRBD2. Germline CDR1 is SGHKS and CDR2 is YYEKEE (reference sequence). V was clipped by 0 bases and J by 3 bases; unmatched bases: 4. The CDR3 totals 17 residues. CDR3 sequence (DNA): TGTGCCAGCAGCTTGGGGACTAGCGGGAGAGTTACAGATACGCAGTATTTT. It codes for CASSLGTSGRVTDTQYF.

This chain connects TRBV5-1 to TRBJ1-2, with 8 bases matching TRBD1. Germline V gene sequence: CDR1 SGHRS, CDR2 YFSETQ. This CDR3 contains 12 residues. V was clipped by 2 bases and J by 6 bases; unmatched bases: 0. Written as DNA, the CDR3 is TGCGCCAGCAGCTTACAGGGGGATGGCTACACCTTC. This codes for CASSLQGDGYTF.

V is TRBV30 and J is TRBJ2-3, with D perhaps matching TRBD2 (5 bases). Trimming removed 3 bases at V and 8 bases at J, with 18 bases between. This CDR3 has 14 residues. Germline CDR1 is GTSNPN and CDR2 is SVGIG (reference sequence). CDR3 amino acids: CAWSPGLAPGTQYF. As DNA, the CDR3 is TGTGCCTGGAGCCCTGGACTGGCCCCGGGTACGCAGTATTTT.

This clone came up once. CDR3 coding DNA: TGTGCCAGCAGTGAAGGGTACTCAGAGACCCAGTACTTC. Translating it yields CASSEGYSETQYF. V is TRBV2 and J is TRBJ2-5; D gene ambiguous. V was shortened by 1 base and J by 4 bases, with 7 bases between the two germline ends. Germline V CDR1 and CDR2: SNHLY, FYNNEI. The length of the CDR3 is 13 residues. The whole variable domain, remainder taken from reference TRBV2 and TRBJ2-5, is EPEVTQTPSHQVTQMGQEVILRCVPISNHLYFYWYRQILGQKVEFLVSFYNNEISEKSEIFDDQFSVERPDGSNFTLKIRSTKLEDSAMYFCASSEGYSETQYFGPGTRLLVL.

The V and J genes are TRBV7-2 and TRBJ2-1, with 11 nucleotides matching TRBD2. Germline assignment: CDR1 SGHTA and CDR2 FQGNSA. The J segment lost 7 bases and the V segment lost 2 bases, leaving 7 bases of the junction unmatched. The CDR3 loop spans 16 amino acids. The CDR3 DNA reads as TGTGCCAGCAGCTTATTCCGCTTAGCGGGGGGGAATGAGCAGTTCTTC. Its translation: CASSLFRLAGGNEQFF.

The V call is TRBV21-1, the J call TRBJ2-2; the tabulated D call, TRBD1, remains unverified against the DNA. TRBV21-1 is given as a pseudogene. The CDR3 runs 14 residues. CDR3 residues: CASSGQYYTGELFF. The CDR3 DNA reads TGTGCCAGCAGCGGACAGTACTACACCGGGGAGCTGTTTTTT.

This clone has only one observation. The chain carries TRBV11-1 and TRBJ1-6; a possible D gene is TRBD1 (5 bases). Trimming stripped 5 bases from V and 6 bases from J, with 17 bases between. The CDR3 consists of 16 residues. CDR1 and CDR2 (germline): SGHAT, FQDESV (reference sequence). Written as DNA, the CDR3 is TGTGCCAGCAGCGACGGGACCCGGATTATTAATTCACCCCTCCACTTT. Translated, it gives CASSDGTRIINSPLHF.

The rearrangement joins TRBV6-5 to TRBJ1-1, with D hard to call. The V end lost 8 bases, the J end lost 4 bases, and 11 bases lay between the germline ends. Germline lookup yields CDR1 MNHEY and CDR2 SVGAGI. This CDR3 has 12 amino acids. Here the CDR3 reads CASGRRGTEAFF. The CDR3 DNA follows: TGTGCCAGCGGACGTCGGGGCACTGAAGCTTTCTTT.

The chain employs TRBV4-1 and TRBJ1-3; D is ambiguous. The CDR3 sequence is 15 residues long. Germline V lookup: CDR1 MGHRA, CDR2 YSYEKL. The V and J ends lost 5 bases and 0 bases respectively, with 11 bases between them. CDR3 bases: TGCGCCAGCAGCTTGGATTTCGTCTCTGGAAACACCATATATTTT. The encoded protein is CASSLDFVSGNTIYF.

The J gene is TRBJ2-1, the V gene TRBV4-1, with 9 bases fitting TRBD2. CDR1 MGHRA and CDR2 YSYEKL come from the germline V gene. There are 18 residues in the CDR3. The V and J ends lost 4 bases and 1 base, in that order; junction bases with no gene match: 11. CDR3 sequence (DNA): TGCGCCAGCAGCCCCTTGGGTAGCGGGAGCTCATCCTACAATGAGCAGTTCTTC. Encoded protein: CASSPLGSGSSSYNEQFF.